The entry that follows covers one T cell receptor beta chain sequence. This sample is part of a study of T cell changes during pregnancy in multiple sclerosis. Unmatched junction bases numbered 7, after V lost 5 bases and J lost 2 bases. The CDR3 loop spans 15 amino acids. Germline V gene lookup returns CDR1 MNHEY and CDR2 SMNVEV (reference sequence). TCRdb's copy holds only in-frame clones and misses some; the assay was immunoSEQ multiplex PCR. The data contain fewer than 110,000 clones, roughly 92% of them seen just once; the ten biggest clones take up around 0.92%. This specimen consisted of peripheral blood, obtained after pregnancy. This TCR derives from a female donor with multiple sclerosis, enrolled in a pregnancy study. The V and J genes are TRBV27 and TRBJ1-2, with 8 positions matching TRBD1. CDR3 nucleotides: TGTGCCAGCAGTAGGGACAGGAAGATGAACTATGGCTACACCTTC. Translation gives CASSRDRKMNYGYTF.